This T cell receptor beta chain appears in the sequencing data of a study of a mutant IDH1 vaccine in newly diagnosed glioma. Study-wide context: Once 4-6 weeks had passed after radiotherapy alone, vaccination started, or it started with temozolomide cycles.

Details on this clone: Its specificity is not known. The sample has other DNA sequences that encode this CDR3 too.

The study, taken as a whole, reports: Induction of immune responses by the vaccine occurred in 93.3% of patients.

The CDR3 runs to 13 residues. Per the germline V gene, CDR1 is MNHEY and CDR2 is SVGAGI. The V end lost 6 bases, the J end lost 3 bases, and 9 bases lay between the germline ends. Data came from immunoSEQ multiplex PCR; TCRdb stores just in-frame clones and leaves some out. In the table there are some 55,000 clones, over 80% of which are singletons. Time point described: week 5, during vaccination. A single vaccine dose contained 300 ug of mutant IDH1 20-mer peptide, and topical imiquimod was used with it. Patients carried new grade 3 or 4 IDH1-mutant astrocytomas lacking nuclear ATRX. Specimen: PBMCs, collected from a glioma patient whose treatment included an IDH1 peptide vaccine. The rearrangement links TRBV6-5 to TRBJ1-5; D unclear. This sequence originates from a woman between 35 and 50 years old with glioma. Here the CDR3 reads CASSVTVNQPQHF. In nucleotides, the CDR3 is TGTGCCAGCAGCGTAACAGTCAATCAGCCCCAGCATTTT.